This is a list of T cell receptor beta chains from one sample in a study of T cells in pancreatic ductal adenocarcinoma. Method: immunoSEQ multiplex PCR; TCRdb's copy keeps in-frame clones and lacks some. Here the sample spans approximately 16,000 clones, approximately 89% being singletons. The specimen sequenced was PBMCs. The receptors were gathered from a human donor with pancreatic ductal adenocarcinoma. CDR3s leave out the opening cysteine and the closing phenylalanine or tryptophan. A D gene is named only where the DNA matches it firmly.

D gene	V gene	CDR3 length	J gene	CDR3 protein
TRBD1	TRBV9	13	TRBJ2-1	ASSPGDRGLNEQF
NA	TRBV5-4	12	TRBJ1-2	ASSLVGLHYGYT
NA	TRBV11-2	17	TRBJ2-7	ASSFRRRGLPLSSYEQY
TRBD1	TRBV6-5	13	TRBJ2-1	ASTRTGGSYNEQF
TRBD2	TRBV28	16	TRBJ2-1	ASSLDTGTSGPYNEQF
NA	TRBV10-3	14	TRBJ1-1	AISDPDTFMNTEAF
NA	TRBV10-3	15	TRBJ2-5	AISESVLGGRRETQY
NA	TRBV4-2	10	TRBJ2-7	ASSQDLGEQY
TRBD1	TRBV5-1	16	TRBJ2-3	ASSLKGQGAPSTDTQY
NA	TRBV6-4	16	TRBJ2-3	ASSDSRSWGPSTDTQY
TRBD1	TRBV7-2	14	TRBJ1-1	ASSLVGQGRNTEAF
NA	TRBV28	13	TRBJ2-6	ASSLLSSGANVLT
NA	TRBV5-5	13	TRBJ2-3	ASSVTGTGTDTQY
TRBD1	TRBV2	16	TRBJ1-4	ASSEGTGAVATNEKLF
TRBD1	TRBV6-1	13	TRBJ2-7	ASSPRQGFLYEQY
NA	TRBV7-2	11	TRBJ1-4	ASSLGPNEKLF
NA	TRBV28	13	TRBJ2-7	ASSLENGGKDEQY
TRBD1	TRBV5-6	13	TRBJ2-7	ASSMPGQGRHEQY
NA	TRBV4-3	14	TRBJ1-1	ASSQDLAGPNTEAF
TRBD1	TRBV9	12	TRBJ1-2	ASSAGQASYGYT
NA	TRBV10-3	12	TRBJ1-1	AISEGGTFTEAF
NA	TRBV5-6	15	TRBJ1-3	ASSYRRGRSSGNTIY
NA	TRBV7-2	11	TRBJ1-5	TSSFDISQPQH
NA	TRBV9	16	TRBJ1-3	ASSGSIGNVRNGNTIY
NA	TRBV4-3	11	TRBJ2-7	ASSHRTGSEQY
NA	TRBV28	10	TRBJ2-1	ASSSQRTEQF
TRBD1	TRBV2	14	TRBJ2-5	ASSLNRDRGQGTQY
TRBD2	TRBV7-9	13	TRBJ2-7	ASSYLAGSSYEQY
TRBD1	TRBV5-5	13	TRBJ1-1	ASSRGGTGNTEAF
TRBD1	TRBV4-3	15	TRBJ2-2	ASSQDLGTVYTGELF
TRBD2	TRBV4-3	13	TRBJ2-1	ASSQDAGVDYEQF